This T cell receptor beta chain was captured by sequencing in a study of regulatory T cells in long-lasting Graves disease. About this clonotype itself: The target antigen is unknown.

Time point specified: persistent/refractory GD, antithyroid drugs over 5 years with positive TRAb. From PBMCs, RNA was extracted and then used to make the TCR library. In Xi'an, China, an endocrinology department was the source of patients. V was clipped by 3 bases and J by 14 bases, with 13 bases between them. CDR1 and CDR2 from the germline V gene are LGHDT and YNNKEL (reference sequence). The CDR3 spans 12 residues. Arm-PCR of CDR3 regions and iRepertoire HTBI primers were the basis on which TCR beta libraries were built. In TCRdb, the multiplex PCR reads were re-called with MiXCR into one record per CDR3 protein. The sample holds some 430,000 distinct CDR3 sequences, about 22% seen once. Study-wide findings and caveats: Persistent patients shared more public clonotypes (roughly 2,800) than new patients (just under 1,000). TCR diversity was lower in persistent Graves' patients (versus newly diagnosed ones).

This sequence was found in a female donor with Graves disease. The chain couples TRBV3-1 to TRBJ2-2; D is ambiguous. Here the sequenced sample was peripheral blood mononuclear cells (PBMCs), taken when the disease was refractory, from a patient treated with antithyroid drugs. The CDR3 protein is CASSQAQLGLFF. CDR3 DNA: TGTGCCAGCAGCCAGGCTCAACTTGGTCTGTTTTTT.